What follows are 15 T cell receptor beta chains derived from one specimen sequenced in a study of Ad26.COV2.S vaccination and SARS-CoV-2 variants. Treatment defined: roughly 18 received Ad26.COV2.S at low or high dose, single or two shots; about 5 received placebo; per-sample allocation not given. Day 63 after the first vaccine or placebo injection was the time point for sampling. Sequencing used immunoSEQ multiplex PCR; TCRdb keeps in-frame clones, though not all of them. The repertoire has about 420,000 clones, roughly 90% of them found once; the top ten carry less than 4.5%. Source: peripheral blood, taken in a trial of Ad26.COV2.S vaccine versus placebo. These receptors were obtained from a person aged 18-60 years who received the Ad26.COV2.S COVID-19 vaccine or a placebo.

As to this clone: Just one base apart from a much larger clone, this may be a read error. The gene calls are TRBV5-4 and TRBJ1-3; D unresolved. The germline CDR1 and CDR2 sequences are SGHNT and YYREEE (reference sequence). This CDR3 region has 12 residues. Trimming cost V 0 bases and J 4 bases, with 2 bases left between them. CDR3 DNA sequence: TGTGCCAGCAGCTTGGCCGGAAACACCATATATTTT. Its protein product is CASSLAGNTIYF.

The chain carries TRBV7-9 and TRBJ1-2; D ambiguous. V lost 0 bases and J lost 3, with 11 bases in between. This CDR3 comprises 15 residues. CDR1 and CDR2 (germline): SEHNR, FQNEAQ (reference sequence). CDR3 sequence: CASSLASPTDYGYTF. For the CDR3, the DNA is TGTGCCAGCAGCTTAGCGTCCCCCACTGACTATGGCTACACCTTC.

V usage is TRBV5-1 and J usage is TRBJ2-3, with a possible D match to TRBD2 (5 bases). CDR3 length: 13 amino acids. The V end was cut by 2 bases, the J end by 4 bases, with 8 bases between. Germline CDR1 is SGHRS and CDR2 is YFSETQ. CDR3 nucleotides: TGCGCCAGCAGCTTAGCTAGCTCAGATACGCAGTATTTT. This translates into CASSLASSDTQYF.

This chain connects TRBV28 to TRBJ2-7; TRBD1 might be the D (6 bases). This CDR3 has 14 amino acids. The V gene lost 6 bases and the J gene lost 5 bases, with 17 bases spanning the gap. CDR1 and CDR2 (germline): MDHEN, SYDVKM. In DNA, the CDR3 is TGTGCCAGCAGGCTCGGAACAGGGATCGACGAGCAGTACTTC. Its protein is CASRLGTGIDEQYF.

This rearrangement joins TRBV25-1 to TRBJ2-5, with 7 bases matching TRBD1. J gave up 1 base and V 1 base, and 6 bases lay outside the gene matches. CDR1 is MGHDK and CDR2 is SYGVNS in the germline V gene. The CDR3 contains 16 residues. CDR3: CASSEFSGDSQETQYF. For the CDR3, the DNA is TGTGCCAGCAGTGAATTTTCAGGGGACAGCCAAGAGACCCAGTACTTC.

Written as DNA, the CDR3 is TGCGCCAGCAGCCAAACCCCTGCTAGCGGGGTTCGGGAGCAGTACTTC. Translated, it gives CASSQTPASGVREQYF. The V call is TRBV4-3, the J call TRBJ2-7; 9 nucleotides line up with TRBD2. V lost 2 bases to trimming and J lost 7 bases; unmatched junction nucleotides: 12. This CDR3 spans 16 amino acids. CDR1 and CDR2 from the germline V gene are LGHNA and YSLEER.

This clone was recorded a few times. The J gene is TRBJ2-2, the V gene TRBV19; D is possibly TRBD2 (5 bases). The CDR3 is 16 residues long. Trimming stripped 6 bases from V and 5 bases from J, with 19 bases between. Germline values: CDR1 LNHDA, CDR2 SQIVND (reference sequence). CDR3 DNA sequence: TGTGCCAGTAGGCCGGGTGTCGGGGTTCGGACCGGGGAGCTGTTTTTT. This encodes CASRPGVGVRTGELFF.

The chain links TRBV6-4 to TRBJ2-1, with D tentatively TRBD1 or TRBD2 (6 bases each). CDR1 and CDR2 from the germline V gene are MRHNA and SNTAGT. The CDR3 contains 12 residues. Trimming removed 0 bases at V and 15 bases at J, with 12 bases between. CDR3 coding DNA: TGTGCCAGCAGTGACTCGGGGGGCTGGAGGTTCTTC. This sequence encodes CASSDSGGWRFF.

The chain joins TRBV4-1 to TRBJ2-2, with D unresolved. V was shortened by 4 bases and J by 6 bases, with 6 bases between the two germline ends. The germline V gene encodes CDR1 MGHRA and CDR2 YSYEKL. The CDR3 totals 12 residues. The CDR3 is CASSPAAGELFF. The CDR3 coding sequence is TGCGCCAGCAGCCCCGCAGCCGGGGAGCTGTTTTTT.

This clone has just one count. The V and J genes are TRBV6-5 and TRBJ2-5; TRBD2 matches 7 bases. Germline V CDR1 and CDR2: MNHEY, SVGAGI. The junction had 14 bases not matched to a gene; V was cut back by 6 bases and J by 10 bases. CDR3 size: 14 residues. CDR3 residues: CASSGTDPRGDQYF. As DNA, the CDR3 is TGTGCCAGCAGCGGGACCGACCCTCGGGGGGACCAGTACTTC.

The chain uses TRBV14 and TRBJ2-1; possibly TRBD1 or TRBD2 for D (7 bases each). Trimming removed 4 bases from V and 2 bases from J, with 15 bases in between. This CDR3 spans 16 amino acids. Germline CDR1 SGHDN, CDR2 FVKESK. The CDR3 DNA sequence: TGTGCCAGCAGCCCCCCGGGGAGGGGGCCCTACAATGAGCAGTTCTTC. Encoded protein: CASSPPGRGPYNEQFF.

CDR3 sequence (DNA): TGTGCCAGCAGTTTATCGTTAGGTGGGAGCTCCTACGAGCAGTACTTC. Translating it yields CASSLSLGGSSYEQYF. The V gene is TRBV27, the J gene TRBJ2-7; TRBD2 is a possible D gene (5 bases). Looked up from germline, CDR1 is MNHEY and CDR2 is SMNVEV (reference sequence). The CDR3 consists of 16 residues. V lost 0 bases to trimming and J lost 0 bases, with 12 bases between them.

As for this clone: This sample includes further DNA sequences coding for the same CDR3. The V gene is TRBV18, the J gene TRBJ2-2; weak D call: TRBD1 (6 bases). Trimming took off 3 bases at V and 1 base at J, with 6 bases between the two ends. Per the germline V gene, CDR1 is KGHSH and CDR2 is LQKENI. This CDR3 region has 14 residues. CDR3 loop: CASSPDRNTGELFF. As DNA, the CDR3 is TGTGCCAGCTCACCGGACAGGAACACCGGGGAGCTGTTTTTT.

The chain joins TRBV4-1 to TRBJ1-6, with D hard to call. The CDR3 sequence is 13 residues long. V lost 1 base, J lost 6 bases, and 4 bases lay in between. Germline CDR1 reads MGHRA; CDR2 reads YSYEKL. CDR3 nucleotide sequence: TGCGCCAGCAGCCAAGGGGTTAATTCACCCCTCCACTTT. Amino acid sequence: CASSQGVNSPLHF.

This clone appeared once. The CDR3 loop is CAWSVLGALETQYF. The CDR3 DNA sequence: TGTGCCTGGAGTGTTCTCGGAGCCCTAGAGACCCAGTACTTC. The V call is TRBV30, the J call TRBJ2-5, with no clear D. This CDR3 comprises 14 residues. Looked up from germline, CDR1 is GTSNPN and CDR2 is SVGIG (reference sequence). Trimming shortened V by 0 bases and J by 4 bases, and 12 bases separated the two germline ends.